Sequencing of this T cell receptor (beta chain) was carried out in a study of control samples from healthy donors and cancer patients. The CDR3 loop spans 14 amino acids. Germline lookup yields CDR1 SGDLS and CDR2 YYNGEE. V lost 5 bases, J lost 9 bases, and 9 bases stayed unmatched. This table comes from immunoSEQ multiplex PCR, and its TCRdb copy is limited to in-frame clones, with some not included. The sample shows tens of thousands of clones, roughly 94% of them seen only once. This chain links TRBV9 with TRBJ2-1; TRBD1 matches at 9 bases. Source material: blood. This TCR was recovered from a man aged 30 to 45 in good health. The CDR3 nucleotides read TGTGCCAGCAGTCCCTCCGGGACAGGGAGTGAGCAGTTCTTC. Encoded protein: CASSPSGTGSEQFF.